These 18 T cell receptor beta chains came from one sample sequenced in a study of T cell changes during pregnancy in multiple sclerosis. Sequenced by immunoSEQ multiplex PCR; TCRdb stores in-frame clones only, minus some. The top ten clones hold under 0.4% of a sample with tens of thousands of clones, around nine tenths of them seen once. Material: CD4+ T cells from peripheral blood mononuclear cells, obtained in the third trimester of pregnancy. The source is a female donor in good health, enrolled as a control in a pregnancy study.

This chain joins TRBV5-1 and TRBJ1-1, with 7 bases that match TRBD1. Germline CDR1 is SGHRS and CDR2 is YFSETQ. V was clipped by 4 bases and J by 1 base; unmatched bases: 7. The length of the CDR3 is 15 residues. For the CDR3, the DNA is TGCGCCAGCAGCCTACTCGGGACAGCGAACACTGAAGCTTTCTTT. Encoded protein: CASSLLGTANTEAFF.

The chain's CDR3 is CASSQEGLDDEQYF. As DNA, the CDR3 is TGCGCCAGCAGTCAAGAGGGACTAGATGACGAGCAGTACTTC. The V call is TRBV5-1, the J call TRBJ2-7; 8 bases agree with TRBD2. J lost 5 bases, V lost 5 bases, and 9 bases had no gene match. The CDR3 length is 14 residues. CDR1 SGHRS and CDR2 YFSETQ come from the germline V gene.

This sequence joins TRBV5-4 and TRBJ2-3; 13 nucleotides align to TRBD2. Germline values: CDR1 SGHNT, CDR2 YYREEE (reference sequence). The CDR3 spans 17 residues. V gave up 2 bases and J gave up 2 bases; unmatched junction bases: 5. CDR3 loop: CASSFGLAGVPTDTQYF. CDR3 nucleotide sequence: TGTGCCAGCAGCTTCGGACTAGCGGGGGTTCCCACAGATACGCAGTATTTT.

CDR3 bases: TGTGCCATCAGTGAGACTAGCGGGAGTGGGAGCACAGATACGCAGTATTTT. Translating gives CAISETSGSGSTDTQYF. The chain is built from TRBV10-3 and TRBJ2-3, with TRBD2 matching 11 bases. V lost 2 bases, J lost 0 bases, and 4 bases stayed unmatched. The CDR3 has 17 amino acids. Germline CDR1 ENHRY, CDR2 SYGVKD.

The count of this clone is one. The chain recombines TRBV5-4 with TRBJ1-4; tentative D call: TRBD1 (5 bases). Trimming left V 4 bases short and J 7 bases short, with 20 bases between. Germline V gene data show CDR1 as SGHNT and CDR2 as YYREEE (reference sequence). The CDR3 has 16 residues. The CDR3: CASSTDQQVYGEKLFF. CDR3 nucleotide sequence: TGTGCCAGCAGCACCGACCAACAGGTCTACGGTGAAAAACTGTTTTTT.

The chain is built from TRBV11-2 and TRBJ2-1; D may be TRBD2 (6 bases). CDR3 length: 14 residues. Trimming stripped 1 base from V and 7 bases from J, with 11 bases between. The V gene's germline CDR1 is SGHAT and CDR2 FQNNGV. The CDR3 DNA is TGTGCCAGCAGCTTAGGACTAGGGCCGAATGAGCAGTTCTTC. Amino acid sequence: CASSLGLGPNEQFF.

The chain's CDR3 is CSVGEGVGELFF. The CDR3 DNA reads as TGCAGCGTTGGGGAGGGGGTCGGGGAGCTGTTTTTT. This sequence joins TRBV29-1 and TRBJ2-2; a possible D gene is TRBD2 (7 bases). The V gene's germline CDR1 is SQVTM and CDR2 ANQGSEA. The CDR3 is 12 residues long. V was clipped by 4 bases and J by 7 bases, with 10 bases between them.

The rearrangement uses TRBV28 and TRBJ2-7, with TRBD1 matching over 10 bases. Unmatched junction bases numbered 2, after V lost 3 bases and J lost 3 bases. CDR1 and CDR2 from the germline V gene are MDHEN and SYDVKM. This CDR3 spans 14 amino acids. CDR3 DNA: TGTGCCAGCAGTTTGGACAGGGGGGACTACGAGCAGTACTTC. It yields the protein CASSLDRGDYEQYF. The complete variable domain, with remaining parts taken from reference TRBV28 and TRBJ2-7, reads DVKVTQSSRYLVKRTGEKVFLECVQDMDHENMFWYRQDPGLGLRLIYFSYDVKMKEKGDIPEGYSVSREKKERFSLILESASTNQTSMYLCASSLDRGDYEQYFGPGTRLTVT.

CDR3 loop: CASKELYEQYF. In nucleotides, the CDR3 is TGTGCCAGCAAGGAGCTATACGAGCAGTACTTC. This chain uses TRBV28 with TRBJ2-7; D uncertain. The CDR3 runs to 11 residues. Trimming shortened V by 7 bases and J by 4 bases, and 8 bases separated the two germline ends. Germline V lookup: CDR1 MDHEN, CDR2 SYDVKM.

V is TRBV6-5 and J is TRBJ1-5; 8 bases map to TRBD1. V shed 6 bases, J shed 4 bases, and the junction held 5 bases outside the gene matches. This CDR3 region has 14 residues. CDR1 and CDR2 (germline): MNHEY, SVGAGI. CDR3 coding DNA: TGTGCCAGCAGCGACAACAGGGGGAATCAGCCCCAGCATTTT. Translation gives CASSDNRGNQPQHF.

Written as DNA, the CDR3 is TGTGCCAGCAGCTTAGATCTCGGGGTTGCCTATGGCTACACCTTC. Translated, it gives CASSLDLGVAYGYTF. The chain couples TRBV11-2 to TRBJ1-2; D gene ambiguous. Trimming cost V 0 bases and J 4 bases, with 12 bases left between them. The CDR3 loop spans 15 amino acids. Germline CDR1 SGHAT, CDR2 FQNNGV.

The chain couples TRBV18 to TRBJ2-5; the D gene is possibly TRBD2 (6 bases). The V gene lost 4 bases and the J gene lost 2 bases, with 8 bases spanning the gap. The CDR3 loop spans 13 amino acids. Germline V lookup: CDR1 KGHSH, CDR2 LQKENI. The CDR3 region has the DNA TGTGCCAGCTCACTCGGGACTCAAGAGACCCAGTACTTC. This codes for CASSLGTQETQYF.

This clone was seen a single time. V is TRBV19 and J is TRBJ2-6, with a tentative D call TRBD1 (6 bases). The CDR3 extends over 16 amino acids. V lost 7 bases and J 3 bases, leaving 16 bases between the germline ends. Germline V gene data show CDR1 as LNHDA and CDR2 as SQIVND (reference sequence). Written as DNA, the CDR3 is TGTGCCAGTACTAATCTGGGGGCAGGTGGGGCCAACGTCCTGACTTTC. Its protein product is CASTNLGAGGANVLTF.

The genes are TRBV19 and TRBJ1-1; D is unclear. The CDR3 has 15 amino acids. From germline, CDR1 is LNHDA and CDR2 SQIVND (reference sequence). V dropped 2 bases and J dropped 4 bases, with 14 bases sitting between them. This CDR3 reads CASSIRGGKGTEAFF. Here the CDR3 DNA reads TGTGCCAGTAGTATACGGGGAGGCAAAGGCACTGAAGCTTTCTTT.

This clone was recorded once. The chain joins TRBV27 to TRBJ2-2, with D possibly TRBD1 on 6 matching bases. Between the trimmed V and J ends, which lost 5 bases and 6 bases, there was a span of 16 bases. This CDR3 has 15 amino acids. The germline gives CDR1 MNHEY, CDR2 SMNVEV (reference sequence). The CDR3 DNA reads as TGTGCCAGCAGTCCCTGGGCAGGGGATTCCGGGGAGCTGTTTTTT. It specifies CASSPWAGDSGELFF.

DNA of the CDR3: TGTGCCAGCAGTTTGACTGCTTGGGACAGGGGAGGCTACACCTTC. The encoded protein is CASSLTAWDRGGYTF. The chain couples TRBV27 to TRBJ1-2; 10 bases are shared with TRBD1. CDR3 size: 15 residues. The V gene's germline CDR1 is MNHEY and CDR2 SMNVEV (reference sequence). J lost 8 bases, V lost 3 bases, and 9 bases had no gene match.

The CDR3 coding sequence is TGCGCCAGCACCCAGACAGGGGGTGGAACTGAAGCTTTCTTT. Translated, it gives CASTQTGGGTEAFF. The rearrangement uses TRBV5-1 and TRBJ1-1, with TRBD1 matching over 9 bases. Losses at the gene ends were 6 bases for V and 5 bases for J; bases not matched to a gene: 8. Germline CDR1 and CDR2: SGHRS and YFSETQ. The CDR3 covers 14 residues.

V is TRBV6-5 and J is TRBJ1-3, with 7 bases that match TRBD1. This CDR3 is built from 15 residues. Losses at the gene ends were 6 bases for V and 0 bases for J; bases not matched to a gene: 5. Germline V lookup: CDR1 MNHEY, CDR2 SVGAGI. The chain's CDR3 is CASRPSGGSGNTIYF. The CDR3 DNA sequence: TGTGCCAGCAGGCCGTCAGGGGGCTCTGGAAACACCATATATTTT.